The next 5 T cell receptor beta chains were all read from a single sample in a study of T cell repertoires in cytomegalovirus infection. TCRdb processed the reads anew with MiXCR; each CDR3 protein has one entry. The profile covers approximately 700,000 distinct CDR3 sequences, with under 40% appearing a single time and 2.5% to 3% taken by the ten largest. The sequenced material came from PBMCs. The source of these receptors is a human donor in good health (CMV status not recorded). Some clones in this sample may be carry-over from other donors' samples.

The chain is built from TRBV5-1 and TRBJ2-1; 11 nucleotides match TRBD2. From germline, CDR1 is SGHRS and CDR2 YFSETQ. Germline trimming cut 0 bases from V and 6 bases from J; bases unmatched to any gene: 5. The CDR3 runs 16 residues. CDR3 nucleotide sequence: TGCGCCAGCAGCTTGGGAAGTAGCGGGGGGGGCAATGAGCAGTTCTTC. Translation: CASSLGSSGGGNEQFF.

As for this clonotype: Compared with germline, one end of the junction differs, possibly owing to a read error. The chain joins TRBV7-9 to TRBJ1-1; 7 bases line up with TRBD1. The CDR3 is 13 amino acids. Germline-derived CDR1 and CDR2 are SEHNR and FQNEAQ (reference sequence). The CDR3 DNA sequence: TGTGACAGCAGCTTAACAGGGGTGACTGAAGCTTTCTTT. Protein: CDSSLTGVTEAFF.

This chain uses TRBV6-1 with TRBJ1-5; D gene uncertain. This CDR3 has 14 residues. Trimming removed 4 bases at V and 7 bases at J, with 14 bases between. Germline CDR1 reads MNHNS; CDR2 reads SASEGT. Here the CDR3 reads CASSASKWAQPQHF. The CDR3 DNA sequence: TGTGCCAGCAGTGCCTCTAAATGGGCCCAGCCCCAGCATTTT.

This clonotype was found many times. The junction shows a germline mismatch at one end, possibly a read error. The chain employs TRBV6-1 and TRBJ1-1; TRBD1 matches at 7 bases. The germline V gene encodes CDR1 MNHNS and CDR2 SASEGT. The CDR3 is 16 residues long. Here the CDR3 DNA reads TGTGCCAGCAACTCTCCCCAGGGACAGAGGAACTCTGAAGCTTTCTTT. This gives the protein CASNSPQGQRNSEAFF.

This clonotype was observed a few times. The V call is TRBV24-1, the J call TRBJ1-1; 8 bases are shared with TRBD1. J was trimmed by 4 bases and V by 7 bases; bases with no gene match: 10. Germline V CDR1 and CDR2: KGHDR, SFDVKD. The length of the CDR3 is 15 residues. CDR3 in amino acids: CATSTPGGTGTEAFF. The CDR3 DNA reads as TGTGCCACCAGCACTCCAGGGGGCACGGGCACTGAAGCTTTCTTT.